The rows below give T cell receptor beta chains drawn from one sample of a study of shared clonotypes between healthy human individuals. The data were produced by immunoSEQ multiplex PCR, yet TCRdb's version contains in-frame clones alone and is incomplete. The sample has hundreds of thousands of clones; more than 70% are singletons. Sequencing was carried out using memory CD4+ T cells sorted from blood. These receptors were collected from a young woman in good health. Both conserved end residues are part of each CDR3. The D gene is left open where the match is weak. Clone size is given for some rows only: seen once, a few or many times, or a class if the clone is expanded.

.,TRBV11-2,TRBJ2-5,.,CASSQGRMETQYF,TGTGCCAGCAGCCAGGGACGGATGGAGACCCAGTACTTC
.,TRBV4-1,TRBJ2-7,TRBD2,CASSQVAGGLEQYF,TGCGCCAGCAGCCAGGTAGCGGGAGGTCTCGAGCAGTACTTC
.,TRBV6-1,TRBJ2-2,.,CATKTANTGELFF,TGTGCCACCAAGACAGCGAACACCGGGGAGCTGTTTTTT
.,TRBV6-6,TRBJ2-7,.,CASTMRTDSYEQYF,TGTGCCAGCACCATGCGGACAGACTCCTACGAGCAGTACTTC
.,TRBV5-1,TRBJ2-3,.,CASSPTSRVPQYF,TGCGCCAGCAGCCCCACATCTAGGGTGCCGCAGTATTTT
.,TRBV7-6,TRBJ2-7,.,CASSFPPGPEQYF,TGTGCCAGCAGCTTCCCCCCGGGGCCCGAGCAGTACTTC
once,TRBV5-8,TRBJ1-1,TRBD1,CASSVGQQNTEAFF,TGTGCCAGCAGCGTGGGACAGCAGAACACTGAAGCTTTCTTT
.,TRBV15,TRBJ1-2,.,CATSRDPTVDGYTF,TGTGCCACCAGCAGAGATCCTACAGTCGATGGCTACACCTTC
.,TRBV5-1,TRBJ2-7,TRBD2,CASSLGAGLNHEQYF,TGCGCCAGCAGCTTGGGAGCGGGATTGAACCACGAGCAGTACTTC
.,TRBV20-1,TRBJ1-2,.,CSAPRQVGYTF,TGCAGTGCCCCTAGACAGGTCGGCTACACCTTC
.,TRBV7-3,TRBJ2-1,.,CASSLKDVQFF,TGTGCCAGCAGCTTAAAGGACGTGCAGTTCTTC
.,TRBV5-1,TRBJ2-5,TRBD2,CASSPGSGSGETQYF,TGCGCCAGCAGCCCCGGTAGCGGGAGCGGAGAGACCCAGTACTTC
.,TRBV30,TRBJ1-4,.,CAWSRDSNEKLFF,TGTGCCTGGAGCCGGGACTCTAATGAAAAACTGTTTTTT